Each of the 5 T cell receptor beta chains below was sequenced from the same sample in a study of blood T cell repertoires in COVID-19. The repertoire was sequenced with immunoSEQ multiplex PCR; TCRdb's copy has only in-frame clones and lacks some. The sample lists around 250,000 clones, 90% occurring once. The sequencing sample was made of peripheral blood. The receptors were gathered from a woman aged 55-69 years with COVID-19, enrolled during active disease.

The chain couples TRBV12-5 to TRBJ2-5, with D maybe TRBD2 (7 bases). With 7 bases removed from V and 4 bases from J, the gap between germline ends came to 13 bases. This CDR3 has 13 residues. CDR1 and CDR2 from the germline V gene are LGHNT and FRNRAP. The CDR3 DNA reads TGTGCTAGTGCCGACCGGGGGGCAGAGACCCAGTACTTC. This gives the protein CASADRGAETQYF. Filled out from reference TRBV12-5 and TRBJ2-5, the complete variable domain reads DARVTQTPRHKVTEMGQEVTMRCQPILGHNTVFWYRQTMMQGLELLAYFRNRAPLDDSGMPKDRFSAEMPDATLATLKIQPSEPRDSAVYFCASADRGAETQYFGPGTRLLVL.

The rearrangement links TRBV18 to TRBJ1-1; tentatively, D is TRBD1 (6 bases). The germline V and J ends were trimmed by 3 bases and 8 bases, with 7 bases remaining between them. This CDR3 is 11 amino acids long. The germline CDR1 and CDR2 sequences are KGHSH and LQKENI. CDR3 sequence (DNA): TGTGCCAGCTCACCTGACAGGGAAGCTTTCTTT. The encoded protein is CASSPDREAFF. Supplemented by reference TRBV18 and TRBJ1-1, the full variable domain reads NAGVMQNPRHLVRRRGQEARLRCSPMKGHSHVYWYRQLPEEGLKFMVYLQKENIIDESGMPKERFSAEFPKEGPSILRIQQVVRGDSAAYFCASSPDREAFFGQGTRLTVV.

The CDR3 nucleotides read TGTGCCAGCAGTGGGCCCGGGACAGGGGATGAAAAACTGTTTTTT. Translation gives CASSGPGTGDEKLFF. This rearrangement joins TRBV2 to TRBJ1-4, with 10 bases lining up with TRBD1. V lost 4 bases, J lost 6 bases, and 5 bases stayed unmatched. Germline CDR1 and CDR2: SNHLY and FYNNEI. The CDR3 contains 15 residues.

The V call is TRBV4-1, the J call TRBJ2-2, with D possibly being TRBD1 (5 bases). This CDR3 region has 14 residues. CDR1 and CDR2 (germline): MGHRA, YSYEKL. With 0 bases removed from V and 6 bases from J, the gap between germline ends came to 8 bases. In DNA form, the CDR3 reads TGCGCCAGCAGCCAAGAGATACAGGCCGGGGAGCTGTTTTTT. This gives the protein CASSQEIQAGELFF.

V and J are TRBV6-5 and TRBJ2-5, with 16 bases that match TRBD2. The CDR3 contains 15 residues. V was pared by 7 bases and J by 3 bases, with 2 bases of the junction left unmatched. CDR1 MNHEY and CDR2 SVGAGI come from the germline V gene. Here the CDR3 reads CASTGTSGGEETQYF. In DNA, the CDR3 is TGTGCCAGCACCGGGACTAGCGGGGGGGAAGAGACCCAGTACTTC.